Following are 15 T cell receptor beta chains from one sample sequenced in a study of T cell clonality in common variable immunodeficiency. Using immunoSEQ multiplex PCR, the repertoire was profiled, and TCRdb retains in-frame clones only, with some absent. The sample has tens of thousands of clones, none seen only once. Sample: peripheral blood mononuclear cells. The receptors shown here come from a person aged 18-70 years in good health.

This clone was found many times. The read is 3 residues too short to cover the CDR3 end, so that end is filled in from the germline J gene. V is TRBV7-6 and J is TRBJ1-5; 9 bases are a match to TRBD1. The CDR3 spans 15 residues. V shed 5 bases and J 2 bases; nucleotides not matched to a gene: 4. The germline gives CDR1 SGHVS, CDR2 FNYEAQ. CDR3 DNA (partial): TGTGCCAGCAGCCGGGGACAGGGTGGCAATCAGCCC. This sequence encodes CASSRGQGGNQP. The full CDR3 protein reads CASSRGQGGNQPQHF.

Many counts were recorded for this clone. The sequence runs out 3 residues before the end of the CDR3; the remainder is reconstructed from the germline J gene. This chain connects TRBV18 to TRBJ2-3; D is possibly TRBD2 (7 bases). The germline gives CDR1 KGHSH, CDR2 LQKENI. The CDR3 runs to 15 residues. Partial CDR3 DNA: TGTGCCAGCTCACCTGCGGGGGCCTTCAGGGAGACG. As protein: CASSPAGAFRET. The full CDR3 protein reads CASSPAGAFRETQYF. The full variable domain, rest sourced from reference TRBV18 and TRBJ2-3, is NAGVMQNPRHLVRRRGQEARLRCSPMKGHSHVYWYRQLPEEGLKFMVYLQKENIIDESGMPKERFSAEFPKEGPSILRIQQVVRGDSAAYFCASSPAGAFRETQYFGPGTRLTVL.

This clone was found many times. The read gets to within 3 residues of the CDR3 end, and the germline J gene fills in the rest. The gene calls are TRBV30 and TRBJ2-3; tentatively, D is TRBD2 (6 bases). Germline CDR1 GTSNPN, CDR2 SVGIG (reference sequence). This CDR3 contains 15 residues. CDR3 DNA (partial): TGTGCCTGGAGTGTAGCTAGCGCCAAGAGGGAGACG. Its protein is CAWSVASAKRET. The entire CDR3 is CAWSVASAKRETQYF.

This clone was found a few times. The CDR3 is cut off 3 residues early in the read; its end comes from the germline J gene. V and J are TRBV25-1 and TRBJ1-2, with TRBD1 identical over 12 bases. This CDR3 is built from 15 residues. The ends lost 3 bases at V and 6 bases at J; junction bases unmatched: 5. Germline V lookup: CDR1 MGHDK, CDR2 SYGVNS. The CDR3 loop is CASSEGDRGPNGYTF. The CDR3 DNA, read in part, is TGTGCCAGCAGTGAGGGGGACAGGGGGCCGAATGGC.

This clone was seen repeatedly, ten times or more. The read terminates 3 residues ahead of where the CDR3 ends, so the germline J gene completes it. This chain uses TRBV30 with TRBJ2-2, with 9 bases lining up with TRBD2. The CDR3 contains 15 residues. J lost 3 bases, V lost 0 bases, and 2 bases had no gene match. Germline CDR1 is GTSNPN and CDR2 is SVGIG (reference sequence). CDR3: CAWSVRTSDTGELFF. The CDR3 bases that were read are TGTGCCTGGAGTGTACGGACTAGCGACACCGGGGAG.

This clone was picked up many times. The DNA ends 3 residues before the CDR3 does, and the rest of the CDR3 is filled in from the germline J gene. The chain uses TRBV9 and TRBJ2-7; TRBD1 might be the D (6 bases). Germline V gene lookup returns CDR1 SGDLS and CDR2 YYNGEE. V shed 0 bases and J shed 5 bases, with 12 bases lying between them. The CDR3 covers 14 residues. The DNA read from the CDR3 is TGTGCCAGCAGCGTAGTTGGGGGACATGACGAG. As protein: CASSVVGGHDE. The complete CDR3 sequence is CASSVVGGHDEQYF.

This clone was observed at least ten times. The CDR3 is CSASDLAYGYTF. CDR3 bases read: TGCAGTGCCTCAGATCTGGCTTATGGC. The chain combines TRBV20-1 with TRBJ1-2; D unresolved. The read stops 3 residues short of the end of the CDR3; the missing end is completed from the germline J gene. The germline gives CDR1 DFQATT, CDR2 SNEGSKA (reference sequence). V was shortened by 6 bases and J by 5 bases, with 13 bases between the two germline ends. The CDR3 spans 12 residues.

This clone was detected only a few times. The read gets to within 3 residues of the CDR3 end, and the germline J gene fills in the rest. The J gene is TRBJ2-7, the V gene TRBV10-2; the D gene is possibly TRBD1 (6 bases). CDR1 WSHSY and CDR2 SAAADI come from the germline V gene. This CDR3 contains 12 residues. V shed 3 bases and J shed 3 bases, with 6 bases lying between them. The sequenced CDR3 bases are TGCGCCAGCAGTGACAGGGGCTACGAG. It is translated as CASSDRGYE. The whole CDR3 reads CASSDRGYEQYF.

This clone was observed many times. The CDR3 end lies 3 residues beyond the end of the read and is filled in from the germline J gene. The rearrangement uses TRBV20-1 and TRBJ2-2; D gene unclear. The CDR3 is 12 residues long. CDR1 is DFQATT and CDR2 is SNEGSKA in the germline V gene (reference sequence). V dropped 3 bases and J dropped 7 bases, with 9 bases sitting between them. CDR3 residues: CSASSVLGELFF. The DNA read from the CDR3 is TGCAGTGCTAGCTCTGTCCTCGGGGAG.

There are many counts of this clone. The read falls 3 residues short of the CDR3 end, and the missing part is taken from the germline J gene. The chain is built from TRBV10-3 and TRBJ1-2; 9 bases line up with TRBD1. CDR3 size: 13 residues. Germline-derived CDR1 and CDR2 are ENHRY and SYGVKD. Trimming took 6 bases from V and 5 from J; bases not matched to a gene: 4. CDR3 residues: CAISPGQGYGYTF. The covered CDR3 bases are TGTGCCATCAGCCCGGGACAGGGTTATGGC.

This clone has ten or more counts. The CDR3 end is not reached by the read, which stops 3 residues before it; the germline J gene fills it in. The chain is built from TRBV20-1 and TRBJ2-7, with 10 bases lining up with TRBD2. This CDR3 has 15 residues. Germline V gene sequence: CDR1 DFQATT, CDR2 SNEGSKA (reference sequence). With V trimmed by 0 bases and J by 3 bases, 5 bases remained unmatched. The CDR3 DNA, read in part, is TGCAGTGCTAGAGATTTAGCGGGGGGCCTCTACGAG. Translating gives CSARDLAGGLYE. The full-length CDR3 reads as CSARDLAGGLYEQYF.

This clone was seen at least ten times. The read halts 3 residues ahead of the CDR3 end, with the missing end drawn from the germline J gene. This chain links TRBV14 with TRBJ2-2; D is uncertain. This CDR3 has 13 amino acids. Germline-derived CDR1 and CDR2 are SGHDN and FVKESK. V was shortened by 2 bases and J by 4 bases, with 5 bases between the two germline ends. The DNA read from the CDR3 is TGTGCCAGCAGCCAATACATCACCGGGGAG. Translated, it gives CASSQYITGE. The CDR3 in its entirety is CASSQYITGELFF. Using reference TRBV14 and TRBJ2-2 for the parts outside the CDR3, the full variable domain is EAGVTQFPSHSVIEKGQTVTLRCDPISGHDNLYWYRRVMGKEIKFLLHFVKESKQDESGMPNNRFLAERTGGTYSTLKVQPAELEDSGVYFCASSQYITGELFFGEGSRLTVL.

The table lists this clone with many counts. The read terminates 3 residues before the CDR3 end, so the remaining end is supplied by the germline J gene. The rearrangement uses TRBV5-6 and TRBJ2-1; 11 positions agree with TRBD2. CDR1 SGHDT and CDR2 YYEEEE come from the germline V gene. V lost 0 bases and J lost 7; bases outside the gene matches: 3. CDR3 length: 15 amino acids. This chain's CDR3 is CASSLGLAGGNEQFF. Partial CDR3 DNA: TGTGCCAGCAGCTTGGGTCTAGCGGGGGGTAATGAG.

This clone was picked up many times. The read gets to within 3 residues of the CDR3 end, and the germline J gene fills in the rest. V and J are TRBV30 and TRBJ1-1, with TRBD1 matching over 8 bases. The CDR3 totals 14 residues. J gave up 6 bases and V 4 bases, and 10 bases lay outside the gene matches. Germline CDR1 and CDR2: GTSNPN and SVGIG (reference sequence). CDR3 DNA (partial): TGTGCCTGGACCCGGACAGGGATGGGAGCTGAA. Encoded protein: CAWTRTGMGAE. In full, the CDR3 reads CAWTRTGMGAEAFF.

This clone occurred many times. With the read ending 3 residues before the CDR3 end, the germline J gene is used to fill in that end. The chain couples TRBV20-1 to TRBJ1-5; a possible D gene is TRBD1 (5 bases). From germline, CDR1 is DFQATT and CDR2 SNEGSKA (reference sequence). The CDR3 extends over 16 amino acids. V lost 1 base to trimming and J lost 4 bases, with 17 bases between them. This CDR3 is CSARAIQGTSNQPQHF. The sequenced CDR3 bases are TGCAGTGCTAGAGCGATTCAGGGAACCTCAAATCAGCCC.